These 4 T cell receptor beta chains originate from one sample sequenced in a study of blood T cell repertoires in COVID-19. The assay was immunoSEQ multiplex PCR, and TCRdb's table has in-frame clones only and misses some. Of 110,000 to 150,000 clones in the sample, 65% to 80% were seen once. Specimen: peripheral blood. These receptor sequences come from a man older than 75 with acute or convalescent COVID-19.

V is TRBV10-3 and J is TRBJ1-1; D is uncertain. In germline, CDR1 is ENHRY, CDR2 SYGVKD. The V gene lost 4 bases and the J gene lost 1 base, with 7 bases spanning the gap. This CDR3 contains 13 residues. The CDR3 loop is CAISVSENTEAFF. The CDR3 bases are TGTGCCATCAGTGTATCAGAGAACACTGAAGCTTTCTTT.

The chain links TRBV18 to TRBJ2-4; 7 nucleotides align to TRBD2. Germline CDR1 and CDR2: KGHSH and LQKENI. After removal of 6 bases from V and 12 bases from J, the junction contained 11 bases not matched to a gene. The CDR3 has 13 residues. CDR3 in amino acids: CASSPRSREGQYF. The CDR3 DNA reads TGTGCCAGCTCCCCTCGGTCCAGGGAGGGTCAGTACTTC.

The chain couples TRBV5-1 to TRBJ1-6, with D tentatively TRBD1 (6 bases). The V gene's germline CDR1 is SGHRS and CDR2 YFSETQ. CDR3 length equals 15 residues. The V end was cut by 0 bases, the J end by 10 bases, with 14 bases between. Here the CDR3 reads CASSLGEGGASPLHF. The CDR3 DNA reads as TGCGCCAGCAGCTTGGGGGAGGGGGGTGCCTCACCCCTCCACTTT.

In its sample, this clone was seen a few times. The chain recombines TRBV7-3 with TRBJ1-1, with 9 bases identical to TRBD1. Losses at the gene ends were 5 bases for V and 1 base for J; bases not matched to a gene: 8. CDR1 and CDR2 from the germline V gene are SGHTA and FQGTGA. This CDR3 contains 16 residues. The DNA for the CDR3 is TGTGCCAGCAGCGTTACAGGGGGCGCGGAGAACACTGAAGCTTTCTTT. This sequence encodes CASSVTGGAENTEAFF.